The 17 T cell receptor beta chains presented below share a single source sample, sequenced in a study of OX40 agonist ivuxolimab in advanced cancers. Measured with immunoSEQ multiplex PCR; TCRdb has only the in-frame clones, and not every one. The repertoire consists of tens of thousands of clones, with approximately 80% occurring once and the leading ten covering over 6%. The sample here was CD4+ or CD8+ T cells sorted from blood, taken in a trial of the OX40 agonist ivuxolimab. Receptor source: an adult with an advanced solid tumor such as melanoma, head and neck, liver or kidney cancer.

The gene calls are TRBV9 and TRBJ2-7; TRBD2 matches at 12 bases. Germline V gene data show CDR1 as SGDLS and CDR2 as YYNGEE. This CDR3 region has 16 residues. V was clipped by 3 bases and J by 5 bases; unmatched bases: 9. CDR3: CASSEMVLAGGDEQYF. The CDR3 DNA reads TGTGCCAGCAGCGAGATGGTCCTAGCGGGAGGGGACGAGCAGTACTTC.

The chain is built from TRBV4-3 and TRBJ1-5; perhaps TRBD1 as D (5 bases). The germline V and J ends were trimmed by 1 base and 3 bases, with 13 bases remaining between them. Germline V CDR1 and CDR2: LGHNA, YSLEER. CDR3 length equals 16 residues. The CDR3 here is CASSQGRTGNNQPQHF. The CDR3 coding sequence is TGCGCCAGCAGCCAAGGAAGAACAGGCAACAATCAGCCCCAGCATTTT.

This clone appeared once. Here the CDR3 DNA reads TGTGCCAGCAGCTTAGGGGGGACTAGCGGGGGCTCAGAGACCCAGTACTTC. This sequence encodes CASSLGGTSGGSETQYF. The gene calls are TRBV11-2 and TRBJ2-5, with 14 bases identical to TRBD2. Losses at the gene ends were 1 base for V and 4 bases for J; bases not matched to a gene: 5. The CDR3 sequence is 17 residues long. Germline CDR1 and CDR2: SGHAT and FQNNGV.

The V and J genes are TRBV6-4 and TRBJ2-3, with a weak D call TRBD2 (5 bases). CDR1 is MRHNA, CDR2 SNTAGT, per germline. This CDR3 comprises 15 residues. V lost 0 bases to trimming and J lost 2 bases, with 9 bases between them. Written as DNA, the CDR3 is TGTGCCAGCAGTGACTCGAGGGCCGACACAGATACGCAGTATTTT. It codes for CASSDSRADTDTQYF.

The V gene is TRBV11-2, the J gene TRBJ2-1, with 11 bases fitting TRBD2. The germline gives CDR1 SGHAT, CDR2 FQNNGV. This CDR3 is 15 amino acids long. The ends lost 1 base at V and 10 bases at J; junction bases unmatched: 6. As DNA, the CDR3 is TGTGCCAGCAGCTTAGGTAGCGGGGGGGCCAAAGAGCAGTTCTTC. It encodes CASSLGSGGAKEQFF.

The V call is TRBV5-6, the J call TRBJ1-1; a possible D gene is TRBD1 (6 bases). CDR1 and CDR2 from the germline V gene are SGHDT and YYEEEE. The CDR3 totals 16 residues. V lost 4 bases, J lost 1 base, and 17 bases lay in between. The CDR3 sequence: CASSIRGGFQNTEAFF. The CDR3 DNA reads as TGTGCCAGCAGCATAAGGGGGGGCTTTCAGAACACTGAAGCTTTCTTT.

Points on this clone: No DNA is shown, since the ends of the CDR3 on it are uncertain; the CDR3 is the one TCRdb lists. The rearrangement uses TRBV7-9 and TRBJ1-1. The CDR3 has 14 residues if both end residues are counted. CDR1 and CDR2 from the germline V gene are SEHNR and FQNEAQ (reference sequence). CDR3 protein: CASSSSGGETEAFF.

This chain links TRBV7-2 with TRBJ2-5, with TRBD2 matching 13 bases. The germline V gene encodes CDR1 SGHTA and CDR2 FQGNSA. The CDR3 runs to 17 residues. V was pared by 1 base and J by 1 base, with 3 bases of the junction left unmatched. CDR3 amino acids: CASSLGGLAGVQETQYF. The CDR3 DNA sequence: TGTGCCAGCAGCTTAGGAGGACTAGCGGGGGTCCAAGAGACCCAGTACTTC.

This sequence joins TRBV4-3 and TRBJ1-2, with 7 positions matching TRBD1. This CDR3 is built from 16 residues. The V gene end was trimmed by 4 bases and the J gene end by 8 bases; junction bases not matched to a gene: 16. The germline gives CDR1 LGHNA, CDR2 YSLEER. The CDR3 sequence is CASSPQGGGLLSGYTF. CDR3 nucleotides: TGCGCCAGCAGCCCCCAGGGAGGGGGCCTCCTTAGCGGCTACACCTTC.

V and J are TRBV12-5 and TRBJ2-5; 10 nucleotides match TRBD1. This CDR3 region has 15 residues. Trimming at V came to 1 base and at J to 5 bases, leaving 4 bases not matched to a gene. The germline gives CDR1 LGHNT, CDR2 FRNRAP. DNA of the CDR3: TGTGCTAGTGGTTTGGGACAGGGGGCGCGGGAGACCCAGTACTTC. Translated: CASGLGQGARETQYF.

The chain recombines TRBV7-2 with TRBJ1-2, with D perhaps TRBD1 (6 bases). Germline loops: CDR1 SGHTA, CDR2 FQGNSA. V dropped 6 bases and J dropped 8 bases, with 16 bases sitting between them. The CDR3 consists of 13 residues. Here the CDR3 reads CASRGSGGGGYTF. DNA of the CDR3: TGTGCCAGCAGAGGGAGCGGGGGCGGAGGCTACACCTTC.

This clone was counted a few times. The rearrangement joins TRBV19 to TRBJ2-7, with 13 bases that match TRBD2. Trimming took 6 bases from V and 4 from J; bases not matched to a gene: 9. The CDR3 extends over 16 amino acids. The germline V gene has CDR1 LNHDA and CDR2 SQIVND (reference sequence). CDR3 in amino acids: CASRAGTSGNRYEQYF. The CDR3, as DNA: TGTGCCAGTAGGGCCGGGACTAGCGGGAATCGGTACGAGCAGTACTTC.

V is TRBV28 and J is TRBJ2-5; D might be TRBD2 (6 bases). Germline-derived CDR1 and CDR2 are MDHEN and SYDVKM. CDR3 length: 14 amino acids. V was trimmed by 4 bases and J by 5 bases, leaving 14 bases between them. CDR3 residues: CASSSAGDGETQYF. CDR3 DNA sequence: TGTGCCAGCAGTTCAGCGGGTGACGGGGAGACCCAGTACTTC.

This chain uses TRBV5-4 with TRBJ1-1; D might be TRBD1 (5 bases). V was pared by 0 bases and J by 5 bases, with 14 bases between. The CDR3 totals 15 residues. The V gene's germline CDR1 is SGHNT and CDR2 YYREEE (reference sequence). The CDR3 region has the DNA TGTGCCAGCAGCTTGGTGGGTGGGGGGGAAACTGAAGCTTTCTTT. This translates into CASSLVGGGETEAFF. The full variable domain, with the rest looked up from reference TRBV5-4 and TRBJ1-1, is ETGVTQSPTHLIKTRGQQVTLRCSSQSGHNTVSWYQQALGQGPQFIFQYYREEENGRGNFPPRFSGLQFPNYSSELNVNALELDDSALYLCASSLVGGGETEAFFGQGTRLTVV.

The chain has TRBV11-3 and TRBJ1-2; no clear D. Trimming pared 5 bases from V and 2 bases from J, leaving 21 bases between. CDR1 is SGHNT, CDR2 YENEEA, per germline. The CDR3 has 17 residues. The chain's CDR3 is CASSPDSGSRSNYGYTF. CDR3 nucleotide sequence: TGTGCCAGCAGCCCCGACTCGGGCTCTCGGTCGAACTATGGCTACACCTTC.

The genes are TRBV30 and TRBJ1-2; D is unresolved. Germline CDR1 reads GTSNPN; CDR2 reads SVGIG (reference sequence). The CDR3 is 12 residues long. V was clipped by 0 bases and J by 4 bases, with 6 bases between them. DNA of the CDR3: TGTGCCTGGAGTGTTCGAGTCTATGGCTACACCTTC. Amino acids: CAWSVRVYGYTF.

The chain joins TRBV7-9 to TRBJ1-1, with a weak D call TRBD1 (6 bases). CDR1 and CDR2 (germline): SEHNR, FQNEAQ (reference sequence). The V end lost 5 bases, the J end lost 4 bases, and 29 bases lay between the germline ends. The CDR3 contains 19 residues. CDR3 in amino acids: CASSTSGGGSANVGTEAFF. In nucleotides, the CDR3 is TGTGCCAGCAGCACCTCGGGCGGGGGCTCGGCAAATGTAGGCACTGAAGCTTTCTTT.